This T cell receptor beta chain was identified during a study of CD8 T cells in Susac syndrome. Reverse transcription of about 0.45 to 1 ug RNA was carried out with random hexamers. With immunoSEQ multiplex PCR, TCR beta CDR3 was amplified across 54 Vbeta and 13 Jbeta. TCRdb used MiXCR to reprocess the immunoSEQ multiplex PCR reads, holding one entry per CDR3 protein. Among roughly 180,000 distinct CDR3 sequences listed, about 95% were seen once. The authors sequenced TCR beta from blood CD8+ and CD4+ T cells. The source is a human donor in good health. The sequenced material came from CD4+ T cells from PBMCs.

The CDR3 nucleotides are TGCAGCTTCGAGGGACTAGCGGGATACAATGAGCAGTTCTTC. Amino acids: CSFEGLAGYNEQFF. J is TRBJ2-1 and V is TRBV20-1; 13 bases map to TRBD2. CDR1 DFQATT and CDR2 SNEGSKA come from the germline V gene (reference sequence). The CDR3 has 14 residues.